This is a list of T cell receptor beta chains from one sample in a study of blood T cells in healthy people across ages. A single record per CDR3 protein comes from TCRdb applying MiXCR to the 5' RACE reads. The sample holds hundreds of thousands of distinct CDR3 sequences, approximately 52% seen once. The specimen sequenced was blood. The receptors derive from an elderly woman in good health. Each CDR3 is given with its conserved first and last residue. D genes are given only for firm matches. Size values are once, few and many counts, or a class for expanded clones, and some rows have none.

CDR3 | size | D | V
CASSEDVPGGSYEQYF | few | . | TRBV2
CASSQDEDGHFSYEQYF | . | . | TRBV4-1
CASSFSGLLGPSNTGELFF | . | . | TRBV5-6
CSPQRGGDVQFF | few | . | TRBV20-1
CASSLLGTNQETRYF | . | . | TRBV5-1
CSARDAPGSTDTQYF | . | . | TRBV20-1
CASSPSPGSYLTYEQYF | . | . | TRBV18
CSARLGQGYEQYF | . | TRBD1 | TRBV20-1
CASSLVFGADEQFF | . | . | TRBV5-1
CASSTTRTGELFF | few | . | TRBV14
CASSQAGRNNEKLFF | . | . | TRBV3-1
CASSLETGFRETQYF | . | . | TRBV12-3/TRBV12-4
CASSVKRGAQPNTGELFF | . | TRBD2 | TRBV7-8
CAGGDSPNNEQFF | . | . | TRBV6-2/TRBV6-3
CSARAAGGTQYF | many | . | TRBV20-1
CSARDRGHQFHEQYF | once | . | TRBV20-1
CDSKRVAQPQHF | . | . | TRBV2
CSARSTRGQFF | once | . | TRBV20-1
CASSPDTPGGYTF | . | . | TRBV12-3/TRBV12-4